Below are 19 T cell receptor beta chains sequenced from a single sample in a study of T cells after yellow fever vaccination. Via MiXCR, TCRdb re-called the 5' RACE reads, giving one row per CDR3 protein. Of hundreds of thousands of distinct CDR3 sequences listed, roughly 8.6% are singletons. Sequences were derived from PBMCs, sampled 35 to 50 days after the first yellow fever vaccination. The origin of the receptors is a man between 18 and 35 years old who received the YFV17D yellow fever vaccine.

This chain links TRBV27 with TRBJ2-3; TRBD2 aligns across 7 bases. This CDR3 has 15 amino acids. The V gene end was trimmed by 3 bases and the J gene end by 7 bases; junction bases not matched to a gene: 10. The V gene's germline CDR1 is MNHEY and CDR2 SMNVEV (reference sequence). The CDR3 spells CASSLSAGVQNTQYF. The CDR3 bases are TGTGCCAGCAGTTTGTCGGCGGGGGTGCAAAATACGCAGTATTTT.

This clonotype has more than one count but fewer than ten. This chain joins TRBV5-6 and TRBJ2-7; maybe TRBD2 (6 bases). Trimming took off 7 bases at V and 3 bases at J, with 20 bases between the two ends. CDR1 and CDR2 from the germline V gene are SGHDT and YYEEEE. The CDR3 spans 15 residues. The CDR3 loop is CASWEEGRGFYEQYF. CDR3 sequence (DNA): TGTGCCAGCTGGGAGGAGGGACGAGGGTTCTACGAGCAGTACTTC.

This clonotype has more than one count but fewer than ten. In DNA, the CDR3 is TGTGCCAGCAAGACTGCCTCCTACAATGAGCAGTTCTTC. It yields the protein CASKTASYNEQFF. The chain employs TRBV14 and TRBJ2-1, with D hard to call. Germline assignment: CDR1 SGHDN and CDR2 FVKESK. V lost 7 bases and J 0 bases, leaving 7 bases between the germline ends. This CDR3 is 13 amino acids long.

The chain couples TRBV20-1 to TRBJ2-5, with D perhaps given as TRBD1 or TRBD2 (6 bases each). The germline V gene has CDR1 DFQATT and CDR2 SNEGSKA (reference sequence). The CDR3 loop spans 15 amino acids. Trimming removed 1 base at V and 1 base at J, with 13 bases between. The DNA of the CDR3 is TGCAGTGCTAGAGCCCAACGGGGGCCCCAAGAGACCCAGTACTTC. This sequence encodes CSARAQRGPQETQYF.

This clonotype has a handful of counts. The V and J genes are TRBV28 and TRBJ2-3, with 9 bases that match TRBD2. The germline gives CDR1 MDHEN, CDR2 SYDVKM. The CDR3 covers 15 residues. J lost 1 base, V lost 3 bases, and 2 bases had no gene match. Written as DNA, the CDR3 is TGTGCCAGCAGTTTGCCTAGCGGGGGCACAGATACGCAGTATTTT. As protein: CASSLPSGGTDTQYF.

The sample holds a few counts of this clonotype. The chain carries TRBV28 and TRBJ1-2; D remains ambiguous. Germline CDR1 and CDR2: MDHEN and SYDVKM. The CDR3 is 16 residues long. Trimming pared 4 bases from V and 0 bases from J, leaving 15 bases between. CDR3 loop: CASSSTLAGANYGYTF. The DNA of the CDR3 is TGTGCCAGCAGTTCCACATTGGCGGGAGCTAACTATGGCTACACCTTC.

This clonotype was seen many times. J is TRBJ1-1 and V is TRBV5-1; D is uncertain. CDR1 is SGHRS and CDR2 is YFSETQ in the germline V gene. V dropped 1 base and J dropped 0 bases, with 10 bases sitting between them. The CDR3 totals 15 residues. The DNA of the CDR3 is TGCGCCAGCAGCTTGTGGAACAGACTGAACACTGAAGCTTTCTTT. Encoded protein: CASSLWNRLNTEAFF.

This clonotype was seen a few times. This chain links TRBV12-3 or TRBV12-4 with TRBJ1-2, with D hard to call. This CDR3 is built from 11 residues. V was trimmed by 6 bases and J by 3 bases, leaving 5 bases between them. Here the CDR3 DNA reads TGTGCCAGCAGGATGTACTATGGCTACACCTTC. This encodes CASRMYYGYTF.

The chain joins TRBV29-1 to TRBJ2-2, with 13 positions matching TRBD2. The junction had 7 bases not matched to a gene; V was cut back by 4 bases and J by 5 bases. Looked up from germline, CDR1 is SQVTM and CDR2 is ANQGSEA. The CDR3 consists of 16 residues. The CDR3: CSVAELAGGRTGELFF. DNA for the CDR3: TGCAGCGTTGCCGAACTAGCGGGGGGGCGGACCGGGGAGCTGTTTTTT.

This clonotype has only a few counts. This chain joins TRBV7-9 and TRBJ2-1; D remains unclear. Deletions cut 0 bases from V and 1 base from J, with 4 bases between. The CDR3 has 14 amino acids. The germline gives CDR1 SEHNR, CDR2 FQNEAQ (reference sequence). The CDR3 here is CASSLAKSYNEQFF. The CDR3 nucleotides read TGTGCCAGCAGCTTAGCGAAATCCTACAATGAGCAGTTCTTC.

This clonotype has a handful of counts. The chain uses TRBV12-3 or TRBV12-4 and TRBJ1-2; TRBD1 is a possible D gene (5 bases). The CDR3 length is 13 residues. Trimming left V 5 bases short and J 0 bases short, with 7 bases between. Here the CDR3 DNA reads TGTGCCAGCAGTACGACAGCTAACTATGGCTACACCTTC. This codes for CASSTTANYGYTF.

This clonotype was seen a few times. This chain's CDR3 is CASSVPPDRGTIFANTGELFF. DNA of the CDR3: TGTGCCAGCAGTGTACCCCCCGACAGGGGGACTATTTTCGCGAACACCGGGGAGCTGTTTTTT. The genes are TRBV2 and TRBJ2-2; 9 bases match TRBD1. Losses at the gene ends were 4 bases for V and 0 bases for J; bases not matched to a gene: 18. Germline CDR1 and CDR2: SNHLY and FYNNEI. This CDR3 has 21 amino acids. The complete variable domain, with remaining parts taken from reference TRBV2 and TRBJ2-2, reads EPEVTQTPSHQVTQMGQEVILRCVPISNHLYFYWYRQILGQKVEFLVSFYNNEISEKSEIFDDQFSVERPDGSNFTLKIRSTKLEDSAMYFCASSVPPDRGTIFANTGELFFGEGSRLTVL.

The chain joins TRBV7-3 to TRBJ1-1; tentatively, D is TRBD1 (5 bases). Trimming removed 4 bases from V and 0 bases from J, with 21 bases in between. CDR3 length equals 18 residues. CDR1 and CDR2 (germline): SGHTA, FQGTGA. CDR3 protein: CASSSTGRLSYMNTEAFF. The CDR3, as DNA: TGTGCCAGCAGCTCCACGGGACGTCTGAGTTACATGAACACTGAAGCTTTCTTT.

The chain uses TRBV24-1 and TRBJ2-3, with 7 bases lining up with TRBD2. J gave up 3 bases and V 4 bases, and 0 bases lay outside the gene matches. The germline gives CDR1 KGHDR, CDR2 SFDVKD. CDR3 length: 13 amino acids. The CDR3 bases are TGTGCCACCAGTGAAGCGGGGACAGATACGCAGTATTTT. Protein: CATSEAGTDTQYF.

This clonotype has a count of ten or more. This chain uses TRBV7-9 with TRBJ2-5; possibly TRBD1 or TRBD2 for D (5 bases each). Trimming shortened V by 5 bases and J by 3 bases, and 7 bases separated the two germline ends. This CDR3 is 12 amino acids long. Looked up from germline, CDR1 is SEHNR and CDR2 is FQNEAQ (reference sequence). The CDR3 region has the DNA TGTGCCAGCAGCGGGACCAAAGAGACCCAGTACTTC. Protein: CASSGTKETQYF.

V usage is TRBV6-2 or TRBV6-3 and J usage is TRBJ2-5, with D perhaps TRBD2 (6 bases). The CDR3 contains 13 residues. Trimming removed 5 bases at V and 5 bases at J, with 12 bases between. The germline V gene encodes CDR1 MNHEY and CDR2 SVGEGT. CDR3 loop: CASSAAAGETQYF. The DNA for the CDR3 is TGTGCCAGCAGTGCTGCCGCGGGGGAGACCCAGTACTTC.

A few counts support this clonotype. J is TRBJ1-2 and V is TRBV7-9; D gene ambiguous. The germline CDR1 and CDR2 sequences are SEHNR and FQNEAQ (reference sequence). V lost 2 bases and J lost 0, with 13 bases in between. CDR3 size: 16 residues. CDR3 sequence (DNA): TGTGCCAGCAGCTTACTTAGCCCGTTCCCTAACTATGGCTACACCTTC. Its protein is CASSLLSPFPNYGYTF.

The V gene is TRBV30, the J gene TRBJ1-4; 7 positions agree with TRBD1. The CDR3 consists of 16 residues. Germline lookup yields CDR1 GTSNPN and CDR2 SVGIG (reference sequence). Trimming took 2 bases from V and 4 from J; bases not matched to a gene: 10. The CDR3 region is CAWSRRTGWRNEKLFF. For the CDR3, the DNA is TGTGCCTGGAGTCGCAGGACAGGTTGGCGTAATGAAAAACTGTTTTTT.

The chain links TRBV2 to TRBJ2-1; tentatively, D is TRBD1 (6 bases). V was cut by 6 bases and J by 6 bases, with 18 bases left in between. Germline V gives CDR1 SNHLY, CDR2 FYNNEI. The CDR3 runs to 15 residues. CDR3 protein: CASSGDTSGSNEQFF. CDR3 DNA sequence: TGTGCCAGCAGCGGGGACACATCAGGGAGCAATGAGCAGTTCTTC.